The 11 T cell receptor beta chains presented below share a single source sample, sequenced in a study of regulatory T cells in long-lasting Graves disease (dated by TCRdb to the early 2020s). The library was produced with multiplex PCR. The listed sequencing device is Illumina HiSeq 4000. iRepertoire HTBI primers and Arm-PCR amplification of CDR3 regions were used to construct TCR beta libraries. The public sequencing data were trimmed at Q25 with fastp and processed into clonotypes with MiXCR by TCRdb, which kept only in-frame beta chains. Rows are combined by CDR3 protein, so each entry shows the most common genes and DNA. Here the sample has about 470,000 distinct CDR3 sequences; around 20% occur a single time. Of the sample, approximately 8% is held by the ten largest clones. The time point label for this specimen denotes: persistent/refractory GD, antithyroid drugs over 5 years with positive TRAb. For both TCR sequencing and RNA sequencing, RNA was extracted from PBMCs in TRIzol.

Sample: peripheral blood mononuclear cells (PBMCs), taken when the disease was refractory, from a patient treated with antithyroid drugs. The source of these receptors is a female donor with Graves disease.

This sequence joins TRBV15 and TRBJ1-5; TRBD1 might be the D (5 bases). V shed 0 bases and J shed 8 bases, with 14 bases lying between them. Germline V gene data show CDR1 as LNHNV and CDR2 as YYDKDF (reference sequence). CDR3 length equals 15 residues. CDR3 in amino acids: CATSRDRGLGEPQHF. CDR3 DNA sequence: TGTGCCACCAGCAGAGATAGGGGCCTGGGGGAGCCCCAGCATTTT.

This clonotype was seen at least ten times. The chain joins TRBV29-1 to TRBJ2-7; TRBD1 matches at 12 bases. The germline CDR1 and CDR2 sequences are SQVTM and ANQGSEA. J gave up 5 bases and V 1 base, and 9 bases lay outside the gene matches. The CDR3 sequence is 16 residues long. DNA of the CDR3: TGCAGCGTTGAAGGCGCCTTGGGGACAGGGGGCGACGAGCAGTACTTC. Translating it yields CSVEGALGTGGDEQYF.

This clonotype was recorded many times. The J gene is TRBJ2-5, the V gene TRBV6-2 or TRBV6-3; no clear D gene. CDR1 is MNHEY, CDR2 SVGEGT, per germline. Trimming cost V 5 bases and J 0 bases, with 13 bases left between them. This CDR3 is built from 15 residues. Here the CDR3 reads CASSVVGIHQETQYF. CDR3 DNA: TGTGCCAGCAGTGTCGTGGGGATCCACCAAGAGACCCAGTACTTC.

In its sample, this clonotype was seen a few times. The J gene is TRBJ2-7, the V gene TRBV29-1; D remains unclear. The germline V and J ends were trimmed by 6 bases and 3 bases, with 12 bases remaining between them. The germline V gene encodes CDR1 SQVTM and CDR2 ANQGSEA. The CDR3 has 12 amino acids. The CDR3 region is CSVGEVLYEQYF. CDR3 sequence (DNA): TGCAGCGTGGGCGAAGTACTCTACGAGCAGTACTTC.

This clonotype was observed a handful of times. The DNA for the CDR3 is TGTGCCAGCACCGGGCAGCCAAATTGGGATACGCAGTATTTT. It yields the protein CASTGQPNWDTQYF. The chain employs TRBV7-2 and TRBJ2-3; D remains ambiguous. Trimming cost V 7 bases and J 6 bases, with 17 bases left between them. Germline V CDR1 and CDR2: SGHTA, FQGNSA. This CDR3 region has 14 residues.

In this sample, this clonotype turned up many times. The chain has TRBV2 and TRBJ1-1; D call uncertain. Germline V gives CDR1 SNHLY, CDR2 FYNNEI. The CDR3 is made up of 15 amino acids. Trimming shortened V by 9 bases and J by 1 base, and 18 bases separated the two germline ends. CDR3 in amino acids: CASRPGPAPNTEAFF. The CDR3 nucleotides read TGTGCCAGTCGGCCGGGCCCAGCCCCGAACACTGAAGCTTTCTTT.

This clonotype was recorded many times. The chain uses TRBV6-2 or TRBV6-3 and TRBJ1-6, with D unclear. Per the germline V gene, CDR1 is MNHEY and CDR2 is SVGEGT. The CDR3 covers 14 residues. The germline V and J ends were trimmed by 0 bases and 10 bases, with 10 bases remaining between them. Here the CDR3 DNA reads TGTGCCAGCAGTTACTCAATCCTGGGATCACCCCTCCACTTT. Its protein product is CASSYSILGSPLHF.

This clonotype came up many times. The CDR3 DNA sequence: TGTGCCAGCAGTACCGACAGCCCGAATCAGCCCCAGCATTTT. Protein sequence: CASSTDSPNQPQHF. The rearrangement uses TRBV2 and TRBJ1-5; tentatively, D is TRBD1 (5 bases). Trimming removed 5 bases from V and 4 bases from J, with 12 bases in between. The CDR3 sequence is 14 residues long. Germline CDR1 SNHLY, CDR2 FYNNEI.

This clonotype has a count of ten or more. The J gene is TRBJ2-7, the V gene TRBV20-1; TRBD2 is a possible D gene (5 bases). V was pared by 0 bases and J by 2 bases, with 14 bases between. This CDR3 is built from 15 residues. The germline V gene encodes CDR1 DFQATT and CDR2 SNEGSKA (reference sequence). This CDR3 is CSARDPSGNTYEQYF. CDR3 bases: TGCAGTGCTAGAGATCCCAGCGGAAATACCTACGAGCAGTACTTC.

The J gene is TRBJ2-5, the V gene TRBV9; TRBD2 agrees at 8 bases. The CDR3 runs to 15 residues. J gave up 5 bases and V 0 bases, and 6 bases lay outside the gene matches. Germline CDR1 and CDR2: SGDLS and YYNGEE. In DNA, the CDR3 is TGTGCCAGCAGCGTAGGAGCGGGAGTAGTGGAGACCCAGTACTTC. Translated: CASSVGAGVVETQYF.

This clonotype was seen repeatedly, ten times or more. This chain joins TRBV12-3 or TRBV12-4 and TRBJ1-2; D is unresolved. The V end lost 5 bases, the J end lost 3 bases, and 7 bases lay between the germline ends. The CDR3 loop spans 12 amino acids. CDR3 region: CASSQTYYGYTF. CDR3 bases: TGTGCCAGCAGTCAGACATACTATGGCTACACCTTC.